The source of this T cell receptor beta chain is a study of blood T cell repertoires in COVID-19. Per germline, CDR1 SEHNR and CDR2 FQNEAQ (reference sequence). This CDR3 comprises 14 residues. The V and J ends lost 3 bases and 3 bases, in that order; junction bases with no gene match: 1. Assay: immunoSEQ multiplex PCR; the TCRdb copy retains only in-frame clones and omits some. The table shows over 100,000 clones, with 86% occurring only once. Seattle cases were enrolled at active infection and followed longitudinally. This TCR was sampled from a woman aged 70-85 years with COVID-19, enrolled during active disease. The chain recombines TRBV7-9 with TRBJ2-7; the match to TRBD2 covers 11 bases. Sequencing was carried out using peripheral blood. The CDR3 sequence is CASSFTSGGYEQYF. The CDR3 nucleotides are TGTGCCAGCAGCTTCACTAGCGGGGGCTACGAGCAGTACTTC.